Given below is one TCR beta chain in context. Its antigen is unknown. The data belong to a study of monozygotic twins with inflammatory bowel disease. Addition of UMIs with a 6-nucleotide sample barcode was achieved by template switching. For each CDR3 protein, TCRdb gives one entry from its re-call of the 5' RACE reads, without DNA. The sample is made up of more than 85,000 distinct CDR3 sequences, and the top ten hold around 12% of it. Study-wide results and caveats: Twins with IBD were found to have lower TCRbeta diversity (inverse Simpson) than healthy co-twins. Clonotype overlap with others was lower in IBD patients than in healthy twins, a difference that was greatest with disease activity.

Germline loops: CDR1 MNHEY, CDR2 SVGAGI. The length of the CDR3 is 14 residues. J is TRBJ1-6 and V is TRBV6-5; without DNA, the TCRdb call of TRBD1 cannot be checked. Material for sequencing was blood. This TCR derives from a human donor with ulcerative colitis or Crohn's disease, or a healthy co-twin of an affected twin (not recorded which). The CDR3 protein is CASSWDRESSPLHF.